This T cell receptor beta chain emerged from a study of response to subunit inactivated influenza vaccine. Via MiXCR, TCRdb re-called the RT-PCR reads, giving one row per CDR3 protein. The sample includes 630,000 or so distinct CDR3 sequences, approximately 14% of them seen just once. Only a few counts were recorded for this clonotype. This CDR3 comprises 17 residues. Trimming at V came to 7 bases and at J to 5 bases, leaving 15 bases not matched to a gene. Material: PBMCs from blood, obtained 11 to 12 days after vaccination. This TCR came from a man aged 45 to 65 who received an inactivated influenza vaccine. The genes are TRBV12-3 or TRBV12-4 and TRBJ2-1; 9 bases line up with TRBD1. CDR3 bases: TGTGCCAGCACCAAGGGACAGGGTGGTTGGGGACACAATGAGCAGTTCTTC. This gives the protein CASTKGQGGWGHNEQFF.